This T cell receptor beta chain was identified during a study of blood T cell repertoires in COVID-19. Overall study: The United States, Italy and Spain supplied acute and convalescent COVID-19 samples. Sources were T cells, B-cell-depleted T cells, or PBMCs; the material itself was cDNA or gDNA.

The CDR3 totals 14 residues. The ends lost 6 bases at V and 2 bases at J; junction bases unmatched: 3. The germline CDR1 and CDR2 sequences are MNHEY and SVGAGI. Original data processing: Reference gene primer amplification gave nucleated cell count estimates. Here immunoSEQ multiplex PCR was the method, and the copy in TCRdb shows in-frame clones only, minus some. From that table come the V and J calls and clone size; the DNA was used to work out D and trimming. The data contain around 450,000 clones, around 89% of them singletons. The gene calls are TRBV6-5 and TRBJ1-4; 7 positions match TRBD1. This TCR derives from a woman in her thirties with acute or convalescent COVID-19. Sequencing was done on a sample of peripheral blood. The CDR3 nucleotides read TGTGCCAGCAGCACAGGGGTGACTAATGAAAAACTGTTTTTT. This translates into CASSTGVTNEKLFF.